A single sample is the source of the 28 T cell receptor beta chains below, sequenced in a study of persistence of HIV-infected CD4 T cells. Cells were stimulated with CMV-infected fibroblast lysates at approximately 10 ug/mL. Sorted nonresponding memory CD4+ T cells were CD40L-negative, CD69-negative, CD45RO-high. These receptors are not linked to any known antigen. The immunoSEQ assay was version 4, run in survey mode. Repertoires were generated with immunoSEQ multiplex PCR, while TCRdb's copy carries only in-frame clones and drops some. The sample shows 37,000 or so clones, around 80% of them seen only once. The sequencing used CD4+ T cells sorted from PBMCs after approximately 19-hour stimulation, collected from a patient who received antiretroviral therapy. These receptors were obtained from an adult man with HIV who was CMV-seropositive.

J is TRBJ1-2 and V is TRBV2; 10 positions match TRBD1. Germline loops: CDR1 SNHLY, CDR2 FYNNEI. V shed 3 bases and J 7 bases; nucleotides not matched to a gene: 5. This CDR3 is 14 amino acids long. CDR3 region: CASSEDRGRVGYTF. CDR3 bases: TGTGCCAGCAGTGAGGACAGGGGGAGGGTTGGCTACACCTTC.

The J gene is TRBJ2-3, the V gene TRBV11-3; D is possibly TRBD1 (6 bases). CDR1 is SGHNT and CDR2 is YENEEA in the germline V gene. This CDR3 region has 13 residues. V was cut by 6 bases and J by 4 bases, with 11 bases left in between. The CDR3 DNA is TGTGCCAGCAGATCCAGGGGCTCAGATACGCAGTATTTT. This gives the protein CASRSRGSDTQYF.

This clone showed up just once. The CDR3 loop is CSVEDRLYGYTF. DNA for the CDR3: TGCAGCGTTGAAGACAGACTCTATGGCTACACCTTC. This chain joins TRBV29-1 and TRBJ1-2; no clear D gene. The germline V and J ends were trimmed by 0 bases and 4 bases, with 6 bases remaining between them. Germline CDR1 and CDR2: SQVTM and ANQGSEA. The CDR3 covers 12 residues.

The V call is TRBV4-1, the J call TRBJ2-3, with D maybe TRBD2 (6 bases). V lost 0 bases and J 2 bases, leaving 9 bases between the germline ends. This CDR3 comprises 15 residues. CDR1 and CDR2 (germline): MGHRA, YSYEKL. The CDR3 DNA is TGCGCCAGCAGCCAAGAACCGGGGGTCACAGATACGCAGTATTTT. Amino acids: CASSQEPGVTDTQYF.

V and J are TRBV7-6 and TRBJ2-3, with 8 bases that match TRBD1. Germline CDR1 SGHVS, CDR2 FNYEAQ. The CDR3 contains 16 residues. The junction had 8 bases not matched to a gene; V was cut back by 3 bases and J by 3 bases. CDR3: CASSLSGQGWTDTQYF. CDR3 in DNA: TGTGCCAGCAGCTTGAGCGGACAGGGCTGGACAGATACGCAGTATTTT.

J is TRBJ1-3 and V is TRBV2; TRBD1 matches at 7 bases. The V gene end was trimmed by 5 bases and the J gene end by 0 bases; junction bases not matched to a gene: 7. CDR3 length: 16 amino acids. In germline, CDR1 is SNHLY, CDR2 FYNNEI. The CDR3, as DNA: TGTGCCAGCAGTCCCACGGGACAGCTCTCTGGAAACACCATATATTTT. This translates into CASSPTGQLSGNTIYF.

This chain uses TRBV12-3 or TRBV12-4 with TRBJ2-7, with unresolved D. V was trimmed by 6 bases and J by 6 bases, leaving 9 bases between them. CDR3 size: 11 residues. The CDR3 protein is CASRQTAEQYF. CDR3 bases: TGTGCCAGCAGACAAACAGCCGAGCAGTACTTC.

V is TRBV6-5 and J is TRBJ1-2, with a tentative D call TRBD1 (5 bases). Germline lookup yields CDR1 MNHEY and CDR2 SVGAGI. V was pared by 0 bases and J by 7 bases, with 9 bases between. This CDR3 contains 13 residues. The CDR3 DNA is TGTGCCAGCAGTTACTCGGGACTACTTGGCTACACCTTC. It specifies CASSYSGLLGYTF.

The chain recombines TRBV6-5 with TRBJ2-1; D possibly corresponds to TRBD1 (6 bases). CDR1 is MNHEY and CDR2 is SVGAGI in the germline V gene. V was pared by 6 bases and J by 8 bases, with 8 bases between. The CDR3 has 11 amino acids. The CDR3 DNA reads TGTGCCAGCAGATACAGGGATGAGCAGTTCTTC. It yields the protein CASRYRDEQFF.

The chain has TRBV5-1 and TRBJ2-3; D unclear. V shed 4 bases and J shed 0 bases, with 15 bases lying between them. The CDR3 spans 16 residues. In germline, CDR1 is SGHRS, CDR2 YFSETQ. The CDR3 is CASSTLPRLSTDTQYF. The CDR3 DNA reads TGCGCCAGCAGCACCCTACCCCGACTTAGCACAGATACGCAGTATTTT.

The CDR3 DNA reads as TGTGCCAGCAGCCTTCCTAGGGCCGGGGTGAACACCGGGGAGCTGTTTTTT. It is translated as CASSLPRAGVNTGELFF. This chain connects TRBV4-2 to TRBJ2-2; maybe TRBD2 (5 bases). The CDR3 runs to 17 residues. The germline V gene has CDR1 LGHNA and CDR2 YNFKEQ. With 4 bases removed from V and 1 base from J, the gap between germline ends came to 16 bases.

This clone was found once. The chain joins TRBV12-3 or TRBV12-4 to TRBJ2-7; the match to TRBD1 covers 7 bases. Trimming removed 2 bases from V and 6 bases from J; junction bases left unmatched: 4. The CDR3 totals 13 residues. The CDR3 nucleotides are TGTGCCAGCAGTTTAAAACAGGGGAGCGAGCAGTACTTC. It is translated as CASSLKQGSEQYF.

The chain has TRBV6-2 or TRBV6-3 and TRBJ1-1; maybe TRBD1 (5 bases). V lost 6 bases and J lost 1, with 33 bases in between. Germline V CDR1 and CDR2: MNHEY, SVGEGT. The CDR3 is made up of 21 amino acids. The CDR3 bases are TGTGCCAGCAGCAAAAACCTACAACAACCCGGGACTCCGTCTAAGAACACTGAAGCTTTCTTT. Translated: CASSKNLQQPGTPSKNTEAFF.

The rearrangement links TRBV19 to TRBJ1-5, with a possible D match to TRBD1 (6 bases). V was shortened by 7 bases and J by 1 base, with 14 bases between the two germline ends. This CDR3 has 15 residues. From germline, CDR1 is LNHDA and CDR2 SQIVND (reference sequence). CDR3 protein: CASTPGGMSNQPQHF. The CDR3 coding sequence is TGTGCCAGTACCCCCGGGGGCATGAGCAATCAGCCCCAGCATTTT. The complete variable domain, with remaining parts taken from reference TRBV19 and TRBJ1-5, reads DGGITQSPKYLFRKEGQNVTLSCEQNLNHDAMYWYRQDPGQGLRLIYYSQIVNDFQKGDIAEGYSVSREKKESFPLTVTSAQKNPTAFYLCASTPGGMSNQPQHFGDGTRLSIL.

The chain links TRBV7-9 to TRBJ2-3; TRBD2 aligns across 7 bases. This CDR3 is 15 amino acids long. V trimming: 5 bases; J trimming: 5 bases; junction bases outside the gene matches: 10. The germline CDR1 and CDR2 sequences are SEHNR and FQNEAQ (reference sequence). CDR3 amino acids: CASSPTGGSGDTQYF. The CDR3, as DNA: TGTGCCAGCAGCCCGACGGGGGGTTCAGGAGATACGCAGTATTTT.

CDR3: CASGEGRRTNEKLFF. CDR3 DNA: TGTGCCTCCGGGGAGGGGAGGAGGACTAATGAAAAACTGTTTTTT. This chain connects TRBV27 to TRBJ1-4, with a weak D call TRBD1 (5 bases). V was trimmed by 11 bases and J by 2 bases, leaving 18 bases between them. This CDR3 is 15 amino acids long. Germline V lookup: CDR1 MNHEY, CDR2 SMNVEV (reference sequence). Full variable domain (outside the CDR3, taken from reference TRBV27 and TRBJ1-4): EAQVTQNPRYLITVTGKKLTVTCSQNMNHEYMSWYRQDPGLGLRQIYYSMNVEVTDKGDVPEGYKVSRKEKRNFPLILESPSPNQTSLYFCASGEGRRTNEKLFFGSGTQLSVL.

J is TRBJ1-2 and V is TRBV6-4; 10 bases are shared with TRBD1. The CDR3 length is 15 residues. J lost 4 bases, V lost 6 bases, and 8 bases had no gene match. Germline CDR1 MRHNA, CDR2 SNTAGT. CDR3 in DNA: TGTGCCAGCAGCCCTTCCGGGACAGGGGCCTATGGCTACACCTTC. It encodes CASSPSGTGAYGYTF.

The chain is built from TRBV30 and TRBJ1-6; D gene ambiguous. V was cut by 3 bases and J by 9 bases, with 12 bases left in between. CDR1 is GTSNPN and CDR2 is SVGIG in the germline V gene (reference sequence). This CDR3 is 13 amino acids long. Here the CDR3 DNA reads TGTGCCTGGAGCGGAGGGATAGGTTCACCCCTCCACTTT. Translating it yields CAWSGGIGSPLHF.

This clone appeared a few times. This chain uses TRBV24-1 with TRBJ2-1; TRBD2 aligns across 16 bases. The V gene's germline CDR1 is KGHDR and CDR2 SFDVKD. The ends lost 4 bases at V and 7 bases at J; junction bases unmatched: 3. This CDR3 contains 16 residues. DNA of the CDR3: TGTGCCACCAGTGACCCGGGACTAGCGGGGGGGAATGAGCAGTTCTTC. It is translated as CATSDPGLAGGNEQFF.

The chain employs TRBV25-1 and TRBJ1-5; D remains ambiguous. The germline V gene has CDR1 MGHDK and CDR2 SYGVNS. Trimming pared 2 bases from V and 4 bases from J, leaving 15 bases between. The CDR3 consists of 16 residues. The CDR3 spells CASSEGSRGLNQPQHF. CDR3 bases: TGTGCCAGCAGTGAAGGGTCGAGAGGGCTAAATCAGCCCCAGCATTTT.

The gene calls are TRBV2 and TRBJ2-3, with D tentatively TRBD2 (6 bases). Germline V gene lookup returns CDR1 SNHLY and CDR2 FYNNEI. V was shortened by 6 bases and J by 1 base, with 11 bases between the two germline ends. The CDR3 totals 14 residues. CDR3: CASRPGLRTDTQYF. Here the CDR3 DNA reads TGTGCCAGCAGGCCGGGACTTCGCACAGATACGCAGTATTTT.

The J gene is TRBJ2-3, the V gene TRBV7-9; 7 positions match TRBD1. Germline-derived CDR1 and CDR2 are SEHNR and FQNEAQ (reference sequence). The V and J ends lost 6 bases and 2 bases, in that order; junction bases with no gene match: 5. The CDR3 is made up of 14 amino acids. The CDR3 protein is CASRDTGDTDTQYF. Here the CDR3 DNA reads TGTGCCAGCAGGGATACAGGGGACACAGATACGCAGTATTTT.

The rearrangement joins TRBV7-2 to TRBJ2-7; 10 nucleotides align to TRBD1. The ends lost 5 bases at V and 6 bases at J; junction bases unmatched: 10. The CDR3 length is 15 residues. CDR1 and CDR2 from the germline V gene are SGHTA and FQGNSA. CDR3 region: CASSLAGTGASEQYF. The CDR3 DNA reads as TGTGCCAGCAGCCTCGCCGGGACAGGGGCCTCCGAGCAGTACTTC.

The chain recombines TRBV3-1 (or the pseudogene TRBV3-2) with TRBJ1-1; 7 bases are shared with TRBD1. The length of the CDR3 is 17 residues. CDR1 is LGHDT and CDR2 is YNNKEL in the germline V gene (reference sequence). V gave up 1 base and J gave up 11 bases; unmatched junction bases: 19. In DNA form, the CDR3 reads TGTGCCAGCAGCCAAGCCTTGGTAAGACAGGGTGCGGAGACGGCTTTCTTT. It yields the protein CASSQALVRQGAETAFF.

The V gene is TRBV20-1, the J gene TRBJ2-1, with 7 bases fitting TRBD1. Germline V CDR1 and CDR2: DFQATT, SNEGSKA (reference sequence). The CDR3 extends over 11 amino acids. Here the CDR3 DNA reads TGCATGGGACAGAGGAACAATGAGCAGTTCTTC. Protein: CMGQRNNEQFF.

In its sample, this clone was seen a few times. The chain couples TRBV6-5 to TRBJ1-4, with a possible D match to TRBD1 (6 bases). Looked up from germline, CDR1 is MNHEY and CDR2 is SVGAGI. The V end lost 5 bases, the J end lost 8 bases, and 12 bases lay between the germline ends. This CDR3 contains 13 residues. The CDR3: CASSRTEREKLFF. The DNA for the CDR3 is TGTGCCAGCAGTCGGACAGAGCGCGAAAAACTGTTTTTT.

In DNA, the CDR3 is TGTGCCAGCTCACCCCCAGGGACTCCCCGGAGCAATCAGCCCCAGCATTTT. Protein: CASSPPGTPRSNQPQHF. The V and J genes are TRBV18 and TRBJ1-5; D perhaps matches TRBD1 (5 bases). Germline CDR1 KGHSH, CDR2 LQKENI. The V and J ends lost 3 bases and 1 base respectively, with 16 bases between them. This CDR3 is 17 amino acids long.

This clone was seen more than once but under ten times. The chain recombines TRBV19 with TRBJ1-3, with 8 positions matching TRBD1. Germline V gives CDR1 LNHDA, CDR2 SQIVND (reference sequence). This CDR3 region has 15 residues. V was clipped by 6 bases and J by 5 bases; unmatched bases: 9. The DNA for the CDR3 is TGTGCCAGTAGACTGGACAGGGTCGGAAGAAACACCATATATTTT. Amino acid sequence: CASRLDRVGRNTIYF.